The rows below give T cell receptor beta chains drawn from one sample of a study of blood T cell repertoires in COVID-19. Using immunoSEQ multiplex PCR, the repertoire was profiled, and TCRdb retains in-frame clones only, with some absent. The table lists approximately 250,000 clones, approximately 84% of them singletons. The sequencing input was peripheral blood. Receptor source: a human donor in a cohort sampled during active COVID-19. CDR3s include the opening cysteine and the closing phenylalanine or tryptophan. The order of the fields is D gene, J gene, clone size, V gene, CDR3 protein, CDR3 DNA. The D gene is left open where the match is weak. The listing skips clone size in some rows; elsewhere it reads once, few, many or a size class.

D gene: .; J gene: TRBJ2-7; clone size: .; V gene: TRBV28; CDR3 protein: CASSFEQGEVRYEQYF; CDR3 DNA: TGTGCCAGCAGTTTTGAACAGGGCGAGGTTAGATACGAGCAGTACTTC
D gene: .; J gene: TRBJ1-2; clone size: .; V gene: TRBV9; CDR3 protein: CASSPRAGSNYGYTF; CDR3 DNA: TGTGCCAGCAGCCCTCGTGCAGGGTCAAACTATGGCTACACCTTC
D gene: TRBD1; J gene: TRBJ1-1; clone size: .; V gene: TRBV11-2; CDR3 protein: CASSLSGGTEAFF; CDR3 DNA: TGTGCCAGCAGCTTATCAGGGGGCACTGAAGCTTTCTTT
D gene: TRBD1; J gene: TRBJ2-3; clone size: .; V gene: TRBV5-4; CDR3 protein: CASSFRDRGREGDTQYF; CDR3 DNA: TGTGCCAGCAGCTTCCGGGACAGGGGGCGCGAGGGAGATACGCAGTATTTT
D gene: .; J gene: TRBJ2-2; clone size: .; V gene: TRBV7-9; CDR3 protein: CASSLGTMSTGELFF; CDR3 DNA: TGTGCCAGCAGCTTGGGGACAATGTCGACCGGGGAGCTGTTTTTT
D gene: .; J gene: TRBJ2-1; clone size: .; V gene: TRBV21-1; CDR3 protein: CASSRRERGGDYEQFF; CDR3 DNA: TGTGCCAGCAGCAGACGGGAGCGGGGGGGCGATTATGAGCAGTTCTTC
D gene: .; J gene: TRBJ2-4; clone size: few; V gene: TRBV3-1/TRBV3-2; CDR3 protein: CASSQGLRDKNIQYF; CDR3 DNA: TGTGCCAGCAGCCAAGGTCTCAGGGACAAAAACATTCAGTACTTC
D gene: TRBD1; J gene: TRBJ2-2; clone size: .; V gene: TRBV10-3; CDR3 protein: CATSGTEMKGELFF; CDR3 DNA: TGTGCCACCTCCGGGACAGAAATGAAGGGGGAGCTGTTTTTT
D gene: .; J gene: TRBJ1-6; clone size: many; V gene: TRBV7-2; CDR3 protein: CASSQGNYNSPLHF; CDR3 DNA: TGTGCCAGCAGCCAGGGAAACTATAATTCACCCCTCCACTTT
D gene: TRBD1; J gene: TRBJ1-4; clone size: .; V gene: TRBV15; CDR3 protein: CATSRKDRGRGTNEKLFF; CDR3 DNA: TGTGCCACCAGCAGGAAGGACAGGGGGCGCGGAACTAATGAAAAACTGTTTTTT
D gene: .; J gene: TRBJ2-7; clone size: .; V gene: TRBV29-1; CDR3 protein: CSVQGTTYEQYF; CDR3 DNA: TGCAGCGTTCAGGGAACCACCTACGAGCAGTACTTC
D gene: .; J gene: TRBJ2-7; clone size: .; V gene: TRBV5-1; CDR3 protein: CASSRGEGVFSYEQYF; CDR3 DNA: TGCGCCAGCAGCCGAGGGGAGGGGGTTTTCTCCTACGAGCAGTACTTC
D gene: TRBD2; J gene: TRBJ2-5; clone size: .; V gene: TRBV5-6; CDR3 protein: CASSPGLAGETQYF; CDR3 DNA: TGTGCCAGCAGCCCGGGACTAGCCGGGGAGACCCAGTACTTC
D gene: TRBD1; J gene: TRBJ1-1; clone size: .; V gene: TRBV6-1; CDR3 protein: CASSGGQGAWDTEAFF; CDR3 DNA: TGTGCCAGCAGTGGGGGACAGGGGGCATGGGACACTGAAGCTTTCTTT
D gene: TRBD2; J gene: TRBJ2-5; clone size: .; V gene: TRBV27; CDR3 protein: CASGSGGVGQETQYF; CDR3 DNA: TGTGCCAGCGGTAGCGGGGGGGTTGGGCAAGAGACCCAGTACTTC
D gene: .; J gene: TRBJ2-6; clone size: .; V gene: TRBV5-4; CDR3 protein: CASRGYGANVLTF; CDR3 DNA: TGTGCCAGCCGGGGGTACGGGGCCAACGTCCTGACTTTC
D gene: .; J gene: TRBJ2-7; clone size: .; V gene: TRBV10-2; CDR3 protein: CASVAGAGNLYEQYF; CDR3 DNA: TGCGCCAGCGTGGCGGGGGCAGGGAATCTATACGAGCAGTACTTC
D gene: TRBD1; J gene: TRBJ1-1; clone size: .; V gene: TRBV29-1; CDR3 protein: CSVTQGITEAFF; CDR3 DNA: TGCAGCGTGACACAGGGGATCACTGAAGCTTTCTTT
D gene: TRBD1; J gene: TRBJ1-6; clone size: .; V gene: TRBV6-6; CDR3 protein: CASSTDRGPGNSPLHF; CDR3 DNA: TGTGCCAGCAGTACGGACAGGGGCCCCGGTAATTCACCCCTCCACTTT
D gene: TRBD1; J gene: TRBJ2-7; clone size: .; V gene: TRBV19; CDR3 protein: CASSPGQGGYEQYF; CDR3 DNA: TGTGCCAGTAGTCCGGGACAGGGCGGCTACGAGCAGTACTTC
D gene: TRBD1; J gene: TRBJ1-2; clone size: .; V gene: TRBV29-1; CDR3 protein: CSVGGQAGGYTF; CDR3 DNA: TGCAGCGTGGGCGGACAGGCAGGTGGCTACACCTTC
D gene: TRBD2; J gene: TRBJ2-7; clone size: .; V gene: TRBV11-2; CDR3 protein: CASSSQGKRDSYEQYF; CDR3 DNA: TGTGCCAGCAGCTCGCAAGGGAAGCGGGACTCCTACGAGCAGTACTTC
D gene: .; J gene: TRBJ2-7; clone size: .; V gene: TRBV23-1; CDR3 protein: CATPLVAEQYF; CDR3 DNA: TGCGCCACCCCCCTTGTGGCCGAGCAGTACTTC
D gene: .; J gene: TRBJ2-3; clone size: .; V gene: TRBV28; CDR3 protein: CASSLPNELTDTQYF; CDR3 DNA: TGTGCCAGCAGTTTGCCTAACGAACTCACAGATACGCAGTATTTT
D gene: TRBD1; J gene: TRBJ1-2; clone size: few; V gene: TRBV6-1; CDR3 protein: CASSDTGQPNYGYTF; CDR3 DNA: TGTGCCAGCAGTGATACGGGACAGCCTAACTATGGCTACACCTTC
D gene: .; J gene: TRBJ1-2; clone size: .; V gene: TRBV7-2; CDR3 protein: CASSLTDTNYGYTF; CDR3 DNA: TGTGCCAGCAGCTTAACAGATACTAACTATGGCTACACCTTC
D gene: .; J gene: TRBJ1-1; clone size: .; V gene: TRBV7-9; CDR3 protein: CASSWTAFQEAFF; CDR3 DNA: TGTGCCAGCAGCTGGACAGCGTTTCAGGAAGCTTTCTTT
D gene: TRBD2; J gene: TRBJ2-7; clone size: few; V gene: TRBV6-5; CDR3 protein: CASRFTSGPTYEQYF; CDR3 DNA: TGTGCCAGCAGATTTACTAGCGGCCCAACCTACGAGCAGTACTTC
D gene: TRBD2; J gene: TRBJ2-1; clone size: .; V gene: TRBV7-9; CDR3 protein: CASSLYASGAGEQFF; CDR3 DNA: TGTGCCAGCAGCTTATATGCTAGCGGGGCGGGGGAGCAGTTCTTC
D gene: .; J gene: TRBJ2-7; clone size: .; V gene: TRBV6-6; CDR3 protein: CASSPATGRLSSYEQYF; CDR3 DNA: TGTGCCAGCAGTCCAGCAACTGGGCGTCTGAGCTCCTACGAGCAGTACTTC
D gene: TRBD1; J gene: TRBJ2-7; clone size: once; V gene: TRBV6-5; CDR3 protein: CASSRDRAPYEQYF; CDR3 DNA: TGTGCCAGCAGCCGGGACAGGGCTCCTTACGAGCAGTACTTC
D gene: TRBD1; J gene: TRBJ2-1; clone size: .; V gene: TRBV27; CDR3 protein: CASSFDRVDEQFF; CDR3 DNA: TGTGCCAGCAGTTTCGACAGGGTCGATGAGCAGTTCTTC
D gene: TRBD1; J gene: TRBJ1-1; clone size: .; V gene: TRBV18; CDR3 protein: CASSPRQGAGTEAFF; CDR3 DNA: TGTGCCAGCTCACCCCGACAGGGGGCAGGCACTGAAGCTTTCTTT
D gene: TRBD1; J gene: TRBJ1-2; clone size: .; V gene: TRBV6-5; CDR3 protein: CASTRGNGYTF; CDR3 DNA: TGTGCCAGCACCAGGGGGAATGGCTACACCTTC
D gene: .; J gene: TRBJ2-1; clone size: .; V gene: TRBV12-5; CDR3 protein: CASGQISGGEQFF; CDR3 DNA: TGTGCTAGTGGTCAAATTTCCGGCGGTGAGCAGTTCTTC
D gene: TRBD2; J gene: TRBJ2-1; clone size: .; V gene: TRBV6-2/TRBV6-3; CDR3 protein: CASSYLSGRGSYNEQFF; CDR3 DNA: TGTGCCAGCAGTTACTTGAGCGGGAGGGGATCCTACAATGAGCAGTTCTTC
D gene: TRBD2; J gene: TRBJ2-7; clone size: .; V gene: TRBV3-1/TRBV3-2; CDR3 protein: CASSPIGYRGLYF; CDR3 DNA: TGTGCCAGCAGCCCCATAGGCTACCGGGGACTATACTTC
D gene: TRBD1; J gene: TRBJ2-7; clone size: .; V gene: TRBV19; CDR3 protein: CASSMGWTGEQYF; CDR3 DNA: TGTGCCAGTAGTATGGGTTGGACAGGCGAGCAGTACTTC
D gene: TRBD1; J gene: TRBJ1-2; clone size: .; V gene: TRBV19; CDR3 protein: CASRADRRYGYTF; CDR3 DNA: TGTGCCAGTAGGGCGGACAGGAGATATGGCTACACCTTC
D gene: .; J gene: TRBJ2-4; clone size: few; V gene: TRBV6-6; CDR3 protein: CASSSPRIPLNIQYF; CDR3 DNA: TGTGCCAGCAGTTCTCCTAGGATCCCCCTAAACATTCAGTACTTC